The TCR beta chain under discussion was sequenced for a study of control samples from healthy donors and cancer patients. Sequencing was performed with immunoSEQ multiplex PCR; in TCRdb, only in-frame clones are kept and a portion is missing. The sample lists 150,000 or so clones, approximately 90% seen once, with 2% to 3% in the top ten. The CDR3 contains 14 residues. Germline lookup yields CDR1 MNHEY and CDR2 SVGAGI. The germline V and J ends were trimmed by 5 bases and 11 bases, with 16 bases remaining between them. Sequenced input: blood. This chain connects TRBV6-5 to TRBJ1-6, with a possible D match to TRBD1 (5 bases). This clonotype was obtained from a man aged 40-49 years in good health. The CDR3 reads CASSPGDGGAPLHF. DNA of the CDR3: TGTGCCAGCAGTCCAGGAGACGGGGGGGCACCCCTCCACTTT.